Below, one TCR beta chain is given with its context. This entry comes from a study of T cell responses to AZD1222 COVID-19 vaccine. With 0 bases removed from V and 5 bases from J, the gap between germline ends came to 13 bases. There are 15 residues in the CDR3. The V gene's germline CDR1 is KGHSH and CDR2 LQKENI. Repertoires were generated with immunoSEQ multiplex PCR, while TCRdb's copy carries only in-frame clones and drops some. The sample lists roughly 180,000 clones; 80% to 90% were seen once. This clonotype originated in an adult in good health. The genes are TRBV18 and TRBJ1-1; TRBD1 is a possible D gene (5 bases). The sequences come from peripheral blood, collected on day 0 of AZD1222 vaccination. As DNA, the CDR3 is TGTGCCAGCTCACCACCTTCCGGGGGAGTGACTGAAGCTTTCTTT. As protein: CASSPPSGGVTEAFF.